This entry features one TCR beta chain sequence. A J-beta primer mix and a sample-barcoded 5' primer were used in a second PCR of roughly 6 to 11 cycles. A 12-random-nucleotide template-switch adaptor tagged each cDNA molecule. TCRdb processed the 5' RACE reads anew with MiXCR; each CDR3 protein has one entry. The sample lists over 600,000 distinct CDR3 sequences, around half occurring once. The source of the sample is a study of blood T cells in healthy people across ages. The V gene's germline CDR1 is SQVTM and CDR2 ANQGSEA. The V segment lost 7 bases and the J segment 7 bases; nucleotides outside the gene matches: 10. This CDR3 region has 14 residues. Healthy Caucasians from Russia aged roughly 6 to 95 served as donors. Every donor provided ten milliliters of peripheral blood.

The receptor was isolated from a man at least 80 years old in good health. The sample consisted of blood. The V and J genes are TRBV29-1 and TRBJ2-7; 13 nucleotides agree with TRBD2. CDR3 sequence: CSGTGTSGNYEQYF. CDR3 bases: TGCAGCGGAACCGGGACTAGCGGGAACTATGAGCAGTACTTC.